This passage covers 4 T cell receptor beta chains from one sample sequenced in a study of shared clonotypes between healthy human individuals. Profiled with immunoSEQ multiplex PCR; TCRdb holds only in-frame clones, not every one. The sample contains around 2.5 million clones, approximately 93% of which appear only once. Sequencing was performed on naive CD4+ T cells from PBMCs. Subset here: CD45RA+ positively selected. The origin of the receptors is a man aged 18 to 30 in good health. Some clones in this sample may be carry-over from other donors' samples.

About this clone itself: It is likely a read error: a sequence one base away is far more abundant. The rearrangement uses TRBV27 and TRBJ2-2; D is uncertain. The V gene's germline CDR1 is MNHEY and CDR2 SMNVEV (reference sequence). The CDR3 runs to 20 residues. Trimming shortened V by 8 bases and J by 0 bases, and 28 bases separated the two germline ends. The CDR3 region has the DNA TGTGCCAGCGAACCCAAAGTGTTCCCAATGACCCTACCGAACACCGGGGAGCTGTTTTTT. As protein: CASEPKVFPMTLPNTGELFF.

The chain links TRBV4-2 to TRBJ1-4, with D maybe TRBD1 (6 bases). The CDR3 contains 16 residues. The germline V and J ends were trimmed by 4 bases and 0 bases, with 12 bases remaining between them. Germline CDR1 is LGHNA and CDR2 is YNFKEQ. The CDR3 loop is CASSLKGDSTNEKLFF. CDR3 bases: TGTGCCAGCAGCCTCAAGGGGGACTCAACTAATGAAAAACTGTTTTTT.

The rearrangement joins TRBV6-1 to TRBJ2-7, with D unresolved. The CDR3 extends over 13 amino acids. The V and J ends lost 2 bases and 12 bases respectively, with 17 bases between them. In germline, CDR1 is MNHNS, CDR2 SASEGT. In nucleotides, the CDR3 is TGTGCCAGCAGTGAAACGGTATCGTGGGTGCGGTACTTC. Encoded protein: CASSETVSWVRYF.

The count of this clone is one. The chain carries TRBV6-1 and TRBJ2-1, with D uncertain. CDR1 and CDR2 from the germline V gene are MNHNS and SASEGT. The CDR3 has 18 amino acids. Trimming took 0 bases from V and 0 from J, leaving 15 bases between them. This CDR3 reads CASSEALVGTYSYNEQFF. The CDR3 region has the DNA TGTGCCAGCAGTGAAGCTCTGGTTGGCACTTACTCCTACAATGAGCAGTTCTTC.